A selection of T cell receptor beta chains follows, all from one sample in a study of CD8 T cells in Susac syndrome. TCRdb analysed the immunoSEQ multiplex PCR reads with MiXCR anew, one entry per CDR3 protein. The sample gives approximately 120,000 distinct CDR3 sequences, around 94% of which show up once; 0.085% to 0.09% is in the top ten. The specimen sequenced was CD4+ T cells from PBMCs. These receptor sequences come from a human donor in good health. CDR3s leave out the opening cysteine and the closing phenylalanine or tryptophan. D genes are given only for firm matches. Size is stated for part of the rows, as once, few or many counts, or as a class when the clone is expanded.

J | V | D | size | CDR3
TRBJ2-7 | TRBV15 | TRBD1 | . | ATSRPRDSVYEQY
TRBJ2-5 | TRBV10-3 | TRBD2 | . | AIRTGTSGEGSQY
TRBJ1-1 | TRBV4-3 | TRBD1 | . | ASSPGTGKPF
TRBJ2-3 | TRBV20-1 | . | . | SAQKYSVGTDTQY
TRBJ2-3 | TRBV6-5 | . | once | ASSYFGSSLTDTQY
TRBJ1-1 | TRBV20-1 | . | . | SARDQAAVEAF
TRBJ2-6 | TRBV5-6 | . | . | ASSWGGSGANVLT
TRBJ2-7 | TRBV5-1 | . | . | ASSLTAAYEQY
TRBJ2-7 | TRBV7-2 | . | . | ASSSKKGTPGSYEQY
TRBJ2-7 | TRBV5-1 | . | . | ASSLEGTTYEQY
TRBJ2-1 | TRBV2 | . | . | ASSVDNEQF
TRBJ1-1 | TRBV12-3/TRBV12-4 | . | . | ASSLSQGSAF
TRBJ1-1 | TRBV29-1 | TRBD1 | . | SVDLDRGDTEAF
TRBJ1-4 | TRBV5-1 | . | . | ASSLDRADEKLF
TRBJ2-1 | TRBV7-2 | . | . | ASSSTSYNEQF
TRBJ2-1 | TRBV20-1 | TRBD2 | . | SATGSVAGGPYNEQF
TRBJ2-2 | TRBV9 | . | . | ASSVVPGAGTGELF
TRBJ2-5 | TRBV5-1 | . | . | ASTQSATSETQY
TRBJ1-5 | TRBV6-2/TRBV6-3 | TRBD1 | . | ASSYLPGGGNQPQH
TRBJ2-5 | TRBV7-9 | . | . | ASSLAIQETQY
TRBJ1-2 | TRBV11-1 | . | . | ASSLEVGIYGYT
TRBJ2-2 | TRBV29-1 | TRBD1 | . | SVILRDSANTGELF
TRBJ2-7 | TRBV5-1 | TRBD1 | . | ASSLAIGTGSYEQY
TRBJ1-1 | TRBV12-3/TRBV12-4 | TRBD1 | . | ASSQGTVNTEAF
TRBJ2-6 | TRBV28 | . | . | ATGRGTSGANVLT
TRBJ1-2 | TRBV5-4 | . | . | ASSLRAGAGGYGYT
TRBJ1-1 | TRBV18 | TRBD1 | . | ASSAQGTEGTEAF
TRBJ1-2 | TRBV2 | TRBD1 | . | ASSVGQSLGYT
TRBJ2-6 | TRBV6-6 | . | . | ASSPRTLSGANVLT
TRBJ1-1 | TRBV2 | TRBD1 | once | ASSEQGARSWNTEAF
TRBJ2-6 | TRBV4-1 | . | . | ASSQVQGIISGANVLT
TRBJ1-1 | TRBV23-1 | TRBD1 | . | ASSQGPIQGVNTEAF
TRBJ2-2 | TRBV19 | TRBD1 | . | ASAGPRGTGELF
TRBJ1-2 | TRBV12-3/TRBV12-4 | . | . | ASARGDYGYT
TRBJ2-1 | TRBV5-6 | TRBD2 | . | ATTLTTSGYNEQF
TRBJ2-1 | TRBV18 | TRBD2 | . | ASSPSSGSDEQF
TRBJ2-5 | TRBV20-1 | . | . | SAISDKETQY
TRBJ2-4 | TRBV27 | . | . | ASSELAKNIQY
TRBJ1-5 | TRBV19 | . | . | ASRGRDSNQPQH
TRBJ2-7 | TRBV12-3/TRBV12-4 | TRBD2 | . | ASSSYGTISSYEQY
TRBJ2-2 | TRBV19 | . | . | ASSSGGGTGELF
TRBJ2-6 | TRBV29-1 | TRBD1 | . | SVEGQGALGANVLT
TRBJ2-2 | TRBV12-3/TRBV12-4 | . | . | ASSDRLRGELF
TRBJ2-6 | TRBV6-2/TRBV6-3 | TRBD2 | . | ASSYWGGVLSGANVLT
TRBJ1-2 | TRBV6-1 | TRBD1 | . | ASSRGQGSYGYT
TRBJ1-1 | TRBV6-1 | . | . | ALEGGAGTEAF
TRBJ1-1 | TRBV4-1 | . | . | ASSPREWTTEAF
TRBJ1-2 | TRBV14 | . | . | ASSQDSRYGYT
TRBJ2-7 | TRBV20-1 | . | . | SAPISGFYEQY
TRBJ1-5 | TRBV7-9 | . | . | ASSSLMDGEQPQH
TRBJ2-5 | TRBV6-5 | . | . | ASTQPPEETQY
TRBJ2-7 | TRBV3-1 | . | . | ASSQDSGGRTYEQY
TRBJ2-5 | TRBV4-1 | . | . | ASSRFGARGETQY
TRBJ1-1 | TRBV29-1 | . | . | SVEGGGHTEAF
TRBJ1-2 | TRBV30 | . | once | AWSDRDNYGYT
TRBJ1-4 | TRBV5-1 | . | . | ASSLVAGSWKLF
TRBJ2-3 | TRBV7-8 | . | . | ASSLGRPDTQY